The sequence of this T cell receptor beta chain was determined in a study of cytomegalovirus exposure and HLA in healthy donors. Study conclusions and caveats: Later analysis reportedly placed an Asian-associated ancestry cluster below the approximately 730-donor mean in N-insertions. Earlier findings revealed that most TCR beta V segments proved productive either about 87% or about 30% of the time.

Notes on this clone: The antigen remains unidentified.

Losses at the gene ends were 1 base for V and 3 bases for J; bases not matched to a gene: 14. Germline CDR1 reads SGHNT; CDR2 reads YYREEE (reference sequence). This CDR3 has 18 residues. Both 60 Vbeta primers and 13 Jbeta primers went into the PCR. TCRdb's table, derived via immunoSEQ multiplex PCR, lists solely in-frame clones and lacks some. In the table there are more than 150,000 clones, 87% of which are singletons. These donors counted as nominally healthy when sampled, but unrecorded immune exposures were likely. The receptor was derived from a girl under two years old in good health and CMV-seronegative. V gene TRBV5-4 combines with J gene TRBJ1-2; 8 bases align to TRBD1. The material sequenced was PBMCs. The CDR3 region has the DNA TGTGCCAGCAGCTTGCCCGGACAGGGAGGAGTGGGTTACTATGGCTACACCTTC. Translating it yields CASSLPGQGGVGYYGYTF.